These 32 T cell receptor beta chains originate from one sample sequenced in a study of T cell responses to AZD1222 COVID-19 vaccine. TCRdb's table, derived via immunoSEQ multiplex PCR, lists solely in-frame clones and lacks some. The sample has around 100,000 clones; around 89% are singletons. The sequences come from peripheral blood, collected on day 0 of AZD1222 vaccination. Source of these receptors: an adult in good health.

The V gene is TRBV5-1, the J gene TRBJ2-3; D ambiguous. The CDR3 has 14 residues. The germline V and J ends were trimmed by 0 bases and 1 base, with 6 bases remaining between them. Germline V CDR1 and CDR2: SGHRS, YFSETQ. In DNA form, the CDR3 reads TGCGCCAGCAGCTTGGATCCGCGCACAGATACGCAGTATTTT. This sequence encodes CASSLDPRTDTQYF. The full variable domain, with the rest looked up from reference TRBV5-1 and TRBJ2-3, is KAGVTQTPRYLIKTRGQQVTLSCSPISGHRSVSWYQQTPGQGLQFLFEYFSETQRNKGNFPGRFSGRQFSNSRSEMNVSTLELGDSALYLCASSLDPRTDTQYFGPGTRLTVL.

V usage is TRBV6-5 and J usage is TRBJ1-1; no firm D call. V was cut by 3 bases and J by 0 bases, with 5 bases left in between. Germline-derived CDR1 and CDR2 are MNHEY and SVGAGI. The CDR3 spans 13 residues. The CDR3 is CASSYSVNTEAFF. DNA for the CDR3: TGTGCCAGCAGTTATTCAGTGAACACTGAAGCTTTCTTT.

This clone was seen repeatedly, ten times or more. The CDR3 protein is CASSEEDRGGEETQYF. As DNA, the CDR3 is TGCGCCAGCAGTGAGGAGGACAGGGGGGGAGAAGAGACCCAGTACTTC. The chain links TRBV10-1 to TRBJ2-5; the match to TRBD1 covers 10 bases. V dropped 2 bases and J dropped 3; count of bases not matched to a gene: 6. Germline CDR1 and CDR2: WNHNN and SYGVQD (reference sequence). The CDR3 contains 16 residues.

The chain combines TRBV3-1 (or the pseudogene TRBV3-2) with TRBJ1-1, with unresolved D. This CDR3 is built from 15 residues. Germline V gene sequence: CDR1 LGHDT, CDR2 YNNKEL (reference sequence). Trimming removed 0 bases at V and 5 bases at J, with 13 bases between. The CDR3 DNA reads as TGTGCCAGCAGCCAAGAGGGCTCAACGGGTACTGAAGCTTTCTTT. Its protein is CASSQEGSTGTEAFF.

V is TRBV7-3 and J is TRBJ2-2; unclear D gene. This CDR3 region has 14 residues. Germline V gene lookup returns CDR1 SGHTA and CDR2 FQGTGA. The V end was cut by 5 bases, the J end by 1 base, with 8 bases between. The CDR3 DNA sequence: TGTGCCAGCAGCCCACACAGGAACACCGGGGAGCTGTTTTTT. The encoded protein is CASSPHRNTGELFF.

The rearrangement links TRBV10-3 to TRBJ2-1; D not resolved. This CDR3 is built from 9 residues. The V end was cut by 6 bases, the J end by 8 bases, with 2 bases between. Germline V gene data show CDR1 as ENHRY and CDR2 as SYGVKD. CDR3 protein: CAIRHEQFF. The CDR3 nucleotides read TGTGCCATCAGACATGAGCAGTTCTTC.

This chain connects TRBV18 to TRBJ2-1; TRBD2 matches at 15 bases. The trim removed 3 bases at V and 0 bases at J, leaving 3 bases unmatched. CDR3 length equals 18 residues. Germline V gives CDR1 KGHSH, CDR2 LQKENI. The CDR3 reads CASSPGLAGGSSYNEQFF. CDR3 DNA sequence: TGTGCCAGCTCACCGGGACTAGCGGGGGGTAGCTCCTACAATGAGCAGTTCTTC.

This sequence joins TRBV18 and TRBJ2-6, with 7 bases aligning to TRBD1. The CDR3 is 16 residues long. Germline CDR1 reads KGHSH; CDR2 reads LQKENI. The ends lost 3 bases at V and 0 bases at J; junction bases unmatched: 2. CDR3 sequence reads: CASSPSGGSGANVLTF. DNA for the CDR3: TGTGCCAGCTCACCGTCAGGGGGCTCTGGGGCCAACGTCCTGACTTTC. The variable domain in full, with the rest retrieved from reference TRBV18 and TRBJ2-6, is NAGVMQNPRHLVRRRGQEARLRCSPMKGHSHVYWYRQLPEEGLKFMVYLQKENIIDESGMPKERFSAEFPKEGPSILRIQQVVRGDSAAYFCASSPSGGSGANVLTFGAGSRLTVL.

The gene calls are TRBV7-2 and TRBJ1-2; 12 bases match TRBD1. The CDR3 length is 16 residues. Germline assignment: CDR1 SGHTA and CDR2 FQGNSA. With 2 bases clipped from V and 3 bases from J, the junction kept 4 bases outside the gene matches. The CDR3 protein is CASSLRGTGGDYGYTF. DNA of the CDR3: TGTGCCAGCAGCTTACGGGGGACAGGGGGCGACTATGGCTACACCTTC.

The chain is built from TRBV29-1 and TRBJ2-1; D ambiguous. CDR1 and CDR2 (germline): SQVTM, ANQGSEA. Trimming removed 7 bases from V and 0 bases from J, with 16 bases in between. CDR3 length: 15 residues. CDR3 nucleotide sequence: TGCAGCGCCCCAAAGGCCTCTAACTCCTACAATGAGCAGTTCTTC. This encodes CSAPKASNSYNEQFF.

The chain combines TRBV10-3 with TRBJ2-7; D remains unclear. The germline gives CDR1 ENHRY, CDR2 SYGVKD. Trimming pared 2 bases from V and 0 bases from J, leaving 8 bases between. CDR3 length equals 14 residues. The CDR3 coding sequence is TGTGCCATCAGTGAGGGCACGTTCTCCTACGAGCAGTACTTC. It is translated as CAISEGTFSYEQYF.

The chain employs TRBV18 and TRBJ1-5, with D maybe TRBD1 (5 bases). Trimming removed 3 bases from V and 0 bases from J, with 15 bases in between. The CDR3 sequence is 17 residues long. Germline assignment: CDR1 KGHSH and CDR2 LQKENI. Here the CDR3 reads CASSPRGRSYSNQPQHF. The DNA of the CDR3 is TGTGCCAGCTCACCTAGGGGCCGGTCATATAGCAATCAGCCCCAGCATTTT.

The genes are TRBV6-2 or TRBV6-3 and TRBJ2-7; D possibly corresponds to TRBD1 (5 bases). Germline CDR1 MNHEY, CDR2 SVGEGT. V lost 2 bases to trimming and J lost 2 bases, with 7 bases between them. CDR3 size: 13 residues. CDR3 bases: TGTGCCAGCAGTTACGACAGAACCTACGAGCAGTACTTC. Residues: CASSYDRTYEQYF.

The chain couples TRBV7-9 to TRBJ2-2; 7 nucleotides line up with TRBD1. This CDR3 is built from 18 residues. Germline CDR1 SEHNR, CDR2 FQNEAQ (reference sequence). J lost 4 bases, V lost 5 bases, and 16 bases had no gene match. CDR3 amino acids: CASSPRLRGPVSTGELFF. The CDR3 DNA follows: TGTGCCAGCAGCCCCCGGTTGAGGGGGCCTGTGAGCACCGGGGAGCTGTTTTTT.

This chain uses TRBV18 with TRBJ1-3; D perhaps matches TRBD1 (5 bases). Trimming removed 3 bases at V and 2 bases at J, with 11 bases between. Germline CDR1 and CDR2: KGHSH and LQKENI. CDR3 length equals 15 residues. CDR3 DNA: TGTGCCAGCTCACCGACAGCGACTCCTGGAAACACCATATATTTT. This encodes CASSPTATPGNTIYF.

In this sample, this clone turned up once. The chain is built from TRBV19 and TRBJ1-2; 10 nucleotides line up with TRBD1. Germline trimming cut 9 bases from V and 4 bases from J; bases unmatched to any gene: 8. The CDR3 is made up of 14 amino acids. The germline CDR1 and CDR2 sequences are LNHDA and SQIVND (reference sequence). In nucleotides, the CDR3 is TGTGCCAGCCGAACGGGACAGGGGATCTATGGCTACACCTTC. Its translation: CASRTGQGIYGYTF.

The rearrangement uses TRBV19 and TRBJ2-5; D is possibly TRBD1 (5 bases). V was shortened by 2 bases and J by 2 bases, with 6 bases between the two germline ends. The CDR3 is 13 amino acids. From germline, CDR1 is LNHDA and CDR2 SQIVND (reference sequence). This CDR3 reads CASSIQGQETQYF. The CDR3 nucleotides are TGTGCCAGTAGTATACAGGGTCAAGAGACCCAGTACTTC.

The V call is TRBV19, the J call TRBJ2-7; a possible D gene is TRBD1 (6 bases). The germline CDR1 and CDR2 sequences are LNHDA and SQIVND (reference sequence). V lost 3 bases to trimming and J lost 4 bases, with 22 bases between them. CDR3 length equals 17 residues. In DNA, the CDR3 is TGTGCCAGTAGTATCACCTCGGGCACAGGGTACCAATACGAGCAGTACTTC. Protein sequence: CASSITSGTGYQYEQYF.

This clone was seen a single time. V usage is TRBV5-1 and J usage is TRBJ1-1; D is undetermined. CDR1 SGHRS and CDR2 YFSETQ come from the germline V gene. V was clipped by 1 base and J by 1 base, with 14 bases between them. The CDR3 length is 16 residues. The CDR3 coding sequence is TGCGCCAGCAGCTTGTCTCTTGGCCAGCGGAACACTGAAGCTTTCTTT. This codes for CASSLSLGQRNTEAFF. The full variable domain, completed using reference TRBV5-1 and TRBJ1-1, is KAGVTQTPRYLIKTRGQQVTLSCSPISGHRSVSWYQQTPGQGLQFLFEYFSETQRNKGNFPGRFSGRQFSNSRSEMNVSTLELGDSALYLCASSLSLGQRNTEAFFGQGTRLTVV.

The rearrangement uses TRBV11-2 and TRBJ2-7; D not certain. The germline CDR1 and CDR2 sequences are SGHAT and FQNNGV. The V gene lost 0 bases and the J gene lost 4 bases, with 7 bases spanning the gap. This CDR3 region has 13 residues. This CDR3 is CASSLDGWYEQYF. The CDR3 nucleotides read TGTGCCAGCAGCTTAGATGGGTGGTACGAGCAGTACTTC. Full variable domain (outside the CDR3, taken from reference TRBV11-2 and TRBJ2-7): EAGVAQSPRYKIIEKRQSVAFWCNPISGHATLYWYQQILGQGPKLLIQFQNNGVVDDSQLPKDRFSAERLKGVDSTLKIQPAKLEDSAVYLCASSLDGWYEQYFGPGTRLTVT.

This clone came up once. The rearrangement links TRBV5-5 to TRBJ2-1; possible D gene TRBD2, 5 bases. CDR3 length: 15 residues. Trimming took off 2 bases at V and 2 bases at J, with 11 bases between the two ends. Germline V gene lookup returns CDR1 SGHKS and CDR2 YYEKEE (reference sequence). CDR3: CASSLLRGTYNEQFF. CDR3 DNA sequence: TGTGCCAGCAGCTTACTTCGAGGGACCTACAATGAGCAGTTCTTC.

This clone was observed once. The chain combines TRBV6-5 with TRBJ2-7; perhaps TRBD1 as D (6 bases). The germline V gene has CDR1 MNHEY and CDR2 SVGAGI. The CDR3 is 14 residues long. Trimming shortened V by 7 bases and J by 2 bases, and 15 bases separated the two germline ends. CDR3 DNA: TGTGCCAGCACCACGGGCAGGGGTACCTACGAGCAGTACTTC. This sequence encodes CASTTGRGTYEQYF.

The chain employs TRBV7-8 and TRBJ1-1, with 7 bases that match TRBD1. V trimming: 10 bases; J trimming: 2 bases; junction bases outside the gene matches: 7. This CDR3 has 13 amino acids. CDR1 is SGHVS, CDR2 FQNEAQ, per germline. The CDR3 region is CATSGTANTEAFF. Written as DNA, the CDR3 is TGTGCCACCTCCGGGACAGCAAACACTGAAGCTTTCTTT.

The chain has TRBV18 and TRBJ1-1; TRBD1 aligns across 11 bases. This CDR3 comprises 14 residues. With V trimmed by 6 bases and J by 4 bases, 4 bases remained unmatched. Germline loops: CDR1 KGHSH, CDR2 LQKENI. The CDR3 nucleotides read TGTGCCAGCTCTAGAGGGACAGGGGGCACTGAAGCTTTCTTT. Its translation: CASSRGTGGTEAFF.

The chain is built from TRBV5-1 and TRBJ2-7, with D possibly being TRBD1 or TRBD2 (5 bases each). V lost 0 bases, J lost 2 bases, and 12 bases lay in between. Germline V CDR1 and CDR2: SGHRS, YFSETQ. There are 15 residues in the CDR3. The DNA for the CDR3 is TGCGCCAGCAGCTTGGGGGGGACGGATACCTACGAGCAGTACTTC. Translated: CASSLGGTDTYEQYF.

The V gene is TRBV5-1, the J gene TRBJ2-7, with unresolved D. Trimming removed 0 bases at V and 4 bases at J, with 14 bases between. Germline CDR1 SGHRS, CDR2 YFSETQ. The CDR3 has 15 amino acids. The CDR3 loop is CASSLGHPGEYEQYF. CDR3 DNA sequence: TGCGCCAGCAGCTTGGGACACCCCGGAGAGTACGAGCAGTACTTC.

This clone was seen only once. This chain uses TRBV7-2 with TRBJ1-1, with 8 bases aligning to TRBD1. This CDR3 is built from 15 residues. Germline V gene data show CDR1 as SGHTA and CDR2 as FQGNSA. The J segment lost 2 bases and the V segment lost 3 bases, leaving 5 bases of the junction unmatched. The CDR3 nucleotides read TGTGCCAGCAGCTTTGCGGACAGGGTAAACACTGAAGCTTTCTTT. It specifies CASSFADRVNTEAFF. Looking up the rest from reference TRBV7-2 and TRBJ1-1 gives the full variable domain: GAGVSQSPSNKVTEKGKDVELRCDPISGHTALYWYRQSLGQGLEFLIYFQGNSAPDKSGLPSDRFSAERTGGSVSTLTIQRTQQEDSAVYLCASSFADRVNTEAFFGQGTRLTVV.

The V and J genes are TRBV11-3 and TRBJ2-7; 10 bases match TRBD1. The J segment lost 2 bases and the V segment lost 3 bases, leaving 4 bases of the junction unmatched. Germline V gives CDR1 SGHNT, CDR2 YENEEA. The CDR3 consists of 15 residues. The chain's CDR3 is CASSFMGQGTYEQYF. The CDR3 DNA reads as TGTGCCAGCAGCTTTATGGGACAGGGGACCTACGAGCAGTACTTC.

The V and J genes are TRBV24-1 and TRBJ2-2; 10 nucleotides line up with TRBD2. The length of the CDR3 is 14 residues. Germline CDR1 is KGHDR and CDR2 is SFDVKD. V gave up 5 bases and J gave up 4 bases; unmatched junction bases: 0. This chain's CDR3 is CATSGLAGTGELFF. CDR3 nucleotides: TGTGCCACCAGTGGACTAGCGGGCACCGGGGAGCTGTTTTTT.

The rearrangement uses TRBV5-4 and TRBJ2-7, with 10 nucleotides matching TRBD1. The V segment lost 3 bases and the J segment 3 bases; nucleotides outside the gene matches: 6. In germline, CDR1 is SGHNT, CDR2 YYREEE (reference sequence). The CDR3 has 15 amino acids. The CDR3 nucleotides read TGTGCCAGCAGCTACCCGGGACAGGGGTTCTACGAGCAGTACTTC. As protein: CASSYPGQGFYEQYF.

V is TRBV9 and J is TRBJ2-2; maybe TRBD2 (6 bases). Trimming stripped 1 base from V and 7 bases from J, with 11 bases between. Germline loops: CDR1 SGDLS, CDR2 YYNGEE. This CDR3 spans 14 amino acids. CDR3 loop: CASSVPGVVGELFF. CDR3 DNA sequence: TGTGCCAGCAGCGTACCGGGAGTTGTCGGGGAGCTGTTTTTT.

The DNA of the CDR3 is TGTGCCAGCACCCCCGGCCCGGGACTAGCGGGGGGGAACACCGGGGAGCTGTTTTTT. Encoded protein: CASTPGPGLAGGNTGELFF. The chain joins TRBV7-3 to TRBJ2-2; 15 nucleotides match TRBD2. CDR3 size: 19 residues. Trimming took 7 bases from V and 1 from J; bases not matched to a gene: 10. Germline CDR1 reads SGHTA; CDR2 reads FQGTGA. The variable domain in full, completed from reference TRBV7-3 and TRBJ2-2, reads GAGVSQTPSNKVTEKGKYVELRCDPISGHTALYWYRQSLGQGPEFLIYFQGTGAADDSGLPNDRFFAVRPEGSVSTLKIQRTERGDSAVYLCASTPGPGLAGGNTGELFFGEGSRLTVL.